These 7 T cell receptor beta chains were sequenced from one sample in a study of T-cell reconstitution after alpha-beta-depleted transplantation in children. Unique molecular identifiers were incorporated when the TCRbeta library was constructed. Each CDR3 protein gets one entry after TCRdb re-called the PCR reads with MiXCR. The table lists hundreds of thousands of distinct CDR3 sequences, about 16% of them singletons. Sequenced here: PBMCs from the stem cell graft donor, sampled from the stem cell graft. These receptors originate from a human donor who donated a stem cell graft to a child with acute lymphoblastic leukemia.

In this sample, this clonotype turned up a few times. V and J are TRBV4-2 and TRBJ2-6, with D possibly TRBD1 on 6 matching bases. Germline values: CDR1 LGHNA, CDR2 YNFKEQ. The CDR3 sequence is 16 residues long. V gave up 0 bases and J gave up 2 bases, with 8 bases separating them. CDR3 DNA: TGTGCCAGCAGCCAAGATGGGGGCGCTGGGGCCAACGTCCTGACTTTC. Encoded protein: CASSQDGGAGANVLTF.

The V and J genes are TRBV5-5 and TRBJ1-1, with 8 bases aligning to TRBD1. The V and J ends lost 2 bases and 1 base, in that order; junction bases with no gene match: 4. This CDR3 is built from 15 residues. Germline loops: CDR1 SGHKS, CDR2 YYEKEE (reference sequence). CDR3 in DNA: TGTGCCAGCAGCTTCCCGGACAGGGAGAACACTGAAGCTTTCTTT. Residues: CASSFPDRENTEAFF.

This clonotype was counted at least ten times. The chain carries TRBV4-2 and TRBJ2-1, with TRBD1 identical over 7 bases. The trim removed 0 bases at V and 8 bases at J, leaving 10 bases unmatched. Germline V gene data show CDR1 as LGHNA and CDR2 as YNFKEQ. The CDR3 sequence is 16 residues long. The CDR3 nucleotides read TGTGCCAGCAGCCAAGATCGAGGGGGCGCAGTGGATGAGCAGTTCTTC. It yields the protein CASSQDRGGAVDEQFF.

This rearrangement joins TRBV6-2 or TRBV6-3 to TRBJ2-7; 8 bases align to TRBD2. Germline-derived CDR1 and CDR2 are MNHEY and SVGEGT. Germline trimming cut 7 bases from V and 3 bases from J; bases unmatched to any gene: 8. The CDR3 sequence is 14 residues long. The chain's CDR3 is CASTPLAEDYEQYF. CDR3 coding DNA: TGTGCCAGCACCCCACTAGCGGAGGACTACGAGCAGTACTTC.

V usage is TRBV6-8 and J usage is TRBJ2-5, with D hard to call. CDR1 is MNHGY and CDR2 is SAAAGT in the germline V gene. There are 14 residues in the CDR3. V was pared by 4 bases and J by 1 base, with 10 bases between. CDR3 residues: CASSSRRTQETQYF. For the CDR3, the DNA is TGTGCCAGCAGTTCCCGGCGGACCCAAGAGACCCAGTACTTC.

This chain joins TRBV27 and TRBJ1-2; a possible D gene is TRBD1 (6 bases). CDR1 MNHEY and CDR2 SMNVEV come from the germline V gene (reference sequence). The CDR3 loop spans 14 amino acids. Trimming removed 5 bases at V and 4 bases at J, with 14 bases between. The CDR3 reads CASSPTRGAYGYTF. CDR3 in DNA: TGTGCCAGCAGTCCGACGCGGGGGGCCTATGGCTACACCTTC.

This clonotype was seen a handful of times. CDR3 amino acids: CASNTDRGANYGYTF. The CDR3 DNA reads TGTGCCAGCAATACCGACAGGGGAGCTAACTATGGCTACACCTTC. The chain combines TRBV12-3 or TRBV12-4 with TRBJ1-2; 8 bases line up with TRBD1. V was clipped by 7 bases and J by 0 bases; unmatched bases: 7. The CDR3 has 15 residues.